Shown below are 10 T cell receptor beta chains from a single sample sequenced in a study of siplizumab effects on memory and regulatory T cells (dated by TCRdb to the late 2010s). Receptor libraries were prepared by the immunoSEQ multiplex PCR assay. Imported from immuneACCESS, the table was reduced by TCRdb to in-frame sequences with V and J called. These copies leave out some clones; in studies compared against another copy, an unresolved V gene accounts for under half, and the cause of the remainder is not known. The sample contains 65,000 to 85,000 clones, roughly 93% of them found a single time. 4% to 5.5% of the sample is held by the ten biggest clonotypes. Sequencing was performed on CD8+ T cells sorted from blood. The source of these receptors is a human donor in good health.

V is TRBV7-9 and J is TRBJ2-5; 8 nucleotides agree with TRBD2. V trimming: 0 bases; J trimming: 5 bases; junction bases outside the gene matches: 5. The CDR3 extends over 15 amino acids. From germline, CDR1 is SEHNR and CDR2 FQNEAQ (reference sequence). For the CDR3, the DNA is TGTGCCAGCAGCTTAGCGGCTAGCGGGCGGGAGACCCAGTACTTC. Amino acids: CASSLAASGRETQYF.

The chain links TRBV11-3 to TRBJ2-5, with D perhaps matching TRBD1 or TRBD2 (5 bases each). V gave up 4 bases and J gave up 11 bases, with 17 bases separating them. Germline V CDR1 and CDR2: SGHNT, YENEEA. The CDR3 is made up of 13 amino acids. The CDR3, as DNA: TGTGCCAGCAGCTCGGGGACCGGCGGAGAGCAGTACTTC. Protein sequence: CASSSGTGGEQYF.

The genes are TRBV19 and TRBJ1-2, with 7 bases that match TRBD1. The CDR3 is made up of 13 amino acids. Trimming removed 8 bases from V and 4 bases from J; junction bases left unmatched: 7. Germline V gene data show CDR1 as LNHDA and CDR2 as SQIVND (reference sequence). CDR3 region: CASQGTVVYGYTF. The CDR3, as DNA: TGTGCCAGTCAGGGGACAGTAGTCTATGGCTACACCTTC. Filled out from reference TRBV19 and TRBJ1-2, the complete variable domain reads DGGITQSPKYLFRKEGQNVTLSCEQNLNHDAMYWYRQDPGQGLRLIYYSQIVNDFQKGDIAEGYSVSREKKESFPLTVTSAQKNPTAFYLCASQGTVVYGYTFGSGTRLTVV.

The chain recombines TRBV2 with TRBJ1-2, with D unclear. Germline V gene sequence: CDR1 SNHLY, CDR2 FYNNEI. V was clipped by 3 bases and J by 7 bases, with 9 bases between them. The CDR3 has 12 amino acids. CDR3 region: CASSDEVSGYTF. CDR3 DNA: TGTGCCAGCAGTGATGAGGTTTCTGGCTACACCTTC.

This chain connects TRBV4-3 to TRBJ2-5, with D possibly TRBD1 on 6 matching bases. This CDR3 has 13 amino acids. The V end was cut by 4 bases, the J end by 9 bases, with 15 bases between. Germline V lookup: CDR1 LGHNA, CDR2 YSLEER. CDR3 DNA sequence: TGCGCCAGCAGCCCACAACAGGGTGAGGCCCAGTACTTC. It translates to CASSPQQGEAQYF.

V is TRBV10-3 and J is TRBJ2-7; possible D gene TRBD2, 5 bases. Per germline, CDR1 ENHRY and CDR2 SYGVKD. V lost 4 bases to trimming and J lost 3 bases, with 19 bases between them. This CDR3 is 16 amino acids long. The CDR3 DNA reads TGTGCCATCAGTGGTAGCTTAGGCACAGACTACTACGAGCAGTACTTC. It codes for CAISGSLGTDYYEQYF.

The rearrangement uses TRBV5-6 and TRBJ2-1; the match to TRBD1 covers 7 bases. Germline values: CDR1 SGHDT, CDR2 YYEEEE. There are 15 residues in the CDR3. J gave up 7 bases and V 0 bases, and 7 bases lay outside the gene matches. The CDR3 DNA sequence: TGTGCCAGCAGCTTGGGAGGGGGCGTGGGTAATGAGCAGTTCTTC. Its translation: CASSLGGGVGNEQFF.

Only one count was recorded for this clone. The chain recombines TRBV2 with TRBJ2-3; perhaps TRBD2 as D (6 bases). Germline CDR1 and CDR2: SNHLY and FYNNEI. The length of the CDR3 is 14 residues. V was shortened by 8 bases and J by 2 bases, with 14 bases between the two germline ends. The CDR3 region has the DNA TGTGCCAGCGTCGGAACTAGCAACACAGATACGCAGTATTTT. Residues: CASVGTSNTDTQYF.

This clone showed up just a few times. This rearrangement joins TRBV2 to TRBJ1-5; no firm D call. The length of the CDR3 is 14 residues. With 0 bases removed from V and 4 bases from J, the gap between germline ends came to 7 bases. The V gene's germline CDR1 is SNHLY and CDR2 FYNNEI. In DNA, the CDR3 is TGTGCCAGCAGTGAAGCCGGAGCAAATCAGCCCCAGCATTTT. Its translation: CASSEAGANQPQHF.

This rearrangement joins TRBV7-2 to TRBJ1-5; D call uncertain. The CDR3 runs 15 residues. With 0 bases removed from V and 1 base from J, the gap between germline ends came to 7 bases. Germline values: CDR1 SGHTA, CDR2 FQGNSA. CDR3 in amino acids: CASSLAGSSNQPQHF. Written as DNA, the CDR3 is TGTGCCAGCAGCTTAGCGGGGTCAAGCAATCAGCCCCAGCATTTT.